The text below deals with one TCR beta chain. There is no known antigen for this receptor. Base qualities are missing; no much larger clone stands one base away. The sample's time point label, decoded: baseline pretreatment blood. What this sample's treatment or condition label stands for: 15 Gy SBRT to primary tumor, nephrectomy 4 weeks later. To follow tumor-enriched clonotypes, peripheral blood was collected serially from radiation-treated patients at baseline and again at 2 weeks and 4 weeks after SBRT. Every patient had renal cell carcinoma of clear cell pathology. Genomic DNA for TCR sequencing was prepared using the QIAamp DNA Blood Mini Kit (Qiagen). Only samples passing all quality control checks were included in the analyses. This sample stems from a study of radiation and T cells in renal cell carcinoma (dated by TCRdb to 2018 to 2020). Context from the whole study: Samples came from a clinical trial, in which primary renal cell carcinomas received 15 Gy stereotactic body radiation therapy followed by nephrectomy 4 weeks later. In total, 50 or so samples, comprising 25 or so tumors and some 27 peripheral blood samples, were subjected to TCR beta sequencing. Across all 50 or so samples, 4,016,671 unique CDR3 nucleotide sequences, encoding 2 million to 3 million unique CDR3 amino acid sequences, were identified. General findings and caveats noted by the study authors: Because no pretreatment tumor biopsies were available, whether clonotypes were present in the tumor at baseline could not be determined. In blood, the top tumor clonotypes increased between baseline and 2 weeks post-radiation and then shrank by 4 weeks, which suggests that tumor-resident clones expanded only transiently. Because the trial had a single-armed design, the trial could not examine how radiation dose or scheduling affected the TCR repertoire. Dynamics of the blood repertoire were not tracked past 4 weeks after treatment.

The CDR3 measures 13 amino acids from cysteine to phenylalanine. Only the CDR3 part of the read is kept: 39 bases, read in frame from the first base. The V and J ends are trimmed by 8 bases and 5 bases, leaving 12 bases between them. The germline V gene supplies CDR1 ENHRY and CDR2 SYGVKD. TCR beta libraries were generated from genomic DNA with the immunoSEQ kit, following the manufacturer's recommendations. To prepare the libraries, a first multiplex PCR with proprietary primers was run, followed by a second PCR that added unique barcodes, and a bead cleanup was done after each round. A kit-provided positive control reaction and a negative control reaction were included in every sample batch. The final libraries underwent checking on an Agilent 4200 TapeStation D1000 ScreenTape, volumetric pooling, and quantification by qPCR. Sequencing was performed on an Illumina NextSeq500 with a MidOutput 150-cycle cartridge, and 156 Read1 and 15 Index1 cycles were run with kit custom primers. The pooled library was loaded at 0.8 to 1 pM, with a roughly 20% PhiX control spiked in. Per the original workflow: The vendor-processed data were analyzed in R, and a clonotype was defined as all T cells that share the same CDR3 nucleotide sequence. In the clone abundance analyses, frequencies were normalized to the 10,000 most abundant clones in each sample. Public T cell clones, which averaged fewer than five per sample, were excluded before analysis. Tumor-enriched and baseline blood-enriched clonotypes were defined by at least a 32-fold difference in abundance between compartments. A beta-binomial differential abundance model was used to identify clonotypes that were expanded or contracted between blood time points. Similarity between tumor and blood repertoires was quantified using the Baroni-Urbani and Buser coefficient, and groups were compared with two-tailed Wilcoxon tests in R. Imported from immuneACCESS, the table was reduced by TCRdb to in-frame sequences with V and J called. These copies leave out some clones; in studies compared against another copy, an unresolved V gene accounts for under half, and the cause of the remainder is not known. V, J and clone size are those of that table, while D and trimming were read from the DNA. The sample table shows approximately 100,000 clones, and 86% are seen once. The ten largest clones capture less than 10% of the sample.

This TCR was recovered from a man over 45 with renal cell carcinoma. The chain couples TRBV10-3 to TRBJ1-4; a tentative D call is TRBD1 (6 bases match). The input for sequencing was blood, taken from a patient whose treatment included radiotherapy and nephrectomy. The bases read TGTGCCATCGGGGGCAGCCTCAATGAAAAACTGTTTTTT. Its amino acids are CAIGGSLNEKLFF.